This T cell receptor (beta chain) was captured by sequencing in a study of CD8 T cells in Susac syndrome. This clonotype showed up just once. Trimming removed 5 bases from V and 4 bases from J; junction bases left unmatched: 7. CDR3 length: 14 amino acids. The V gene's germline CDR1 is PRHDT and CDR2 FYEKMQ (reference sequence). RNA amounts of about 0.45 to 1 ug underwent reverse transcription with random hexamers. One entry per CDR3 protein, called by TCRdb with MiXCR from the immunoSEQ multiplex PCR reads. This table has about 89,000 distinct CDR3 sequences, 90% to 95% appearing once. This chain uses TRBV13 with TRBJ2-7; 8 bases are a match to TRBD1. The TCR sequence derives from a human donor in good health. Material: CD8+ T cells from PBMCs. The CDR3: CASSPGGRGYEQYF. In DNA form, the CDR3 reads TGTGCCAGCAGCCCAGGGGGCAGGGGGTACGAGCAGTACTTC.